Described below is a single T cell receptor beta chain sequence and its context. The data are from a study of blood T cell repertoires in COVID-19. In the study overall: The analysed material was cDNA or gDNA that came from T cells, B-cell-depleted T cells, or PBMCs.

CDR1 SGHVS and CDR2 FNYEAQ come from the germline V gene. The CDR3 contains 14 residues. V dropped 5 bases and J dropped 7 bases, with 17 bases sitting between them. In the authors' workflow: The assay estimated nucleated cells by amplifying reference gene primers. Data came from immunoSEQ multiplex PCR; TCRdb stores just in-frame clones and leaves some out. V, J and clone size derive from that table, while D and trimming were established from the DNA sequence. The sample lists about 230,000 clones, roughly 79% occurring once. Sequences were obtained from peripheral blood. The TCR comes from a woman aged 80 or older with COVID-19, enrolled during active disease. This chain joins TRBV7-6 and TRBJ1-1, with D perhaps TRBD1 (6 bases). The CDR3 DNA follows: TGTGCCAGCAGCCCTATTGGGGGGGCGAGTGAAGCTTTCTTT. Translating gives CASSPIGGASEAFF.